The 7 T cell receptor beta chains presented below share a single source sample, sequenced in a study of cytomegalovirus exposure and HLA in healthy donors. The PCR used 60 Vbeta and 13 Jbeta primers. Measured with immunoSEQ multiplex PCR; TCRdb has only the in-frame clones, and not every one. The sample yields about 270,000 clones, just over 70% seen once. The specimen was PBMCs. Receptor source: a female donor in good health and CMV-seronegative.

V usage is TRBV18 and J usage is TRBJ2-1; 14 nucleotides align to TRBD2. The CDR3 loop spans 15 amino acids. Germline V gene data show CDR1 as KGHSH and CDR2 as LQKENI. V lost 3 bases, J lost 6 bases, and 1 base stayed unmatched. Written as DNA, the CDR3 is TGTGCCAGCTCACCGGGACTAGCGGGAGTCAATGAGCAGTTCTTC. It is translated as CASSPGLAGVNEQFF.

CDR3: CASSVVPTSGQYNEQFF. CDR3 nucleotide sequence: TGTGCCAGCAGCGTAGTACCGACTAGCGGACAATACAATGAGCAGTTCTTC. V and J are TRBV9 and TRBJ2-1, with 9 bases identical to TRBD2. Germline V gene lookup returns CDR1 SGDLS and CDR2 YYNGEE. V gave up 0 bases and J gave up 4 bases; unmatched junction bases: 8. This CDR3 is 17 amino acids long.

The CDR3 sequence is CAWSQGGDQPQHF. The CDR3, as DNA: TGTGCCTGGAGCCAGGGAGGAGATCAGCCCCAGCATTTT. V and J are TRBV30 and TRBJ1-5; TRBD1 is a possible D gene (5 bases). CDR3 length equals 13 residues. Trimming cost V 3 bases and J 5 bases, with 11 bases left between them. The germline CDR1 and CDR2 sequences are GTSNPN and SVGIG (reference sequence).

The J gene is TRBJ2-3, the V gene TRBV15; weak D call: TRBD2 (6 bases). The CDR3 covers 17 residues. The germline V gene encodes CDR1 LNHNV and CDR2 YYDKDF (reference sequence). The germline V and J ends were trimmed by 5 bases and 2 bases, with 20 bases remaining between them. CDR3 nucleotide sequence: TGTGCCACCAGCTCCCTGGGGGGAGCGGGCATCACAGATACGCAGTATTTT. Its translation is CATSSLGGAGITDTQYF.

This chain connects TRBV6-5 to TRBJ1-2, with D hard to call. The V end was cut by 0 bases, the J end by 4 bases, with 12 bases between. Germline V gene lookup returns CDR1 MNHEY and CDR2 SVGAGI. CDR3 length: 15 amino acids. Written as DNA, the CDR3 is TGTGCCAGCAGTTACTCGATTCCGGGAACCTATGGCTACACCTTC. It is translated as CASSYSIPGTYGYTF.

The V and J genes are TRBV6-1 and TRBJ2-3, with D maybe TRBD1 (6 bases). CDR3 length equals 15 residues. CDR1 is MNHNS and CDR2 is SASEGT in the germline V gene. The V end lost 10 bases, the J end lost 4 bases, and 21 bases lay between the germline ends. The CDR3 protein is CATMGVKQGSDTQYF. The DNA for the CDR3 is TGTGCCACTATGGGGGTCAAACAGGGTTCAGATACGCAGTATTTT.

J is TRBJ2-7 and V is TRBV11-2; 10 positions match TRBD2. Trimming took 1 base from V and 5 from J; bases not matched to a gene: 5. The length of the CDR3 is 15 residues. Germline assignment: CDR1 SGHAT and CDR2 FQNNGV. The CDR3: CASSLALAGVHEQYF. CDR3 nucleotides: TGTGCCAGCAGCTTAGCCCTAGCGGGAGTCCACGAGCAGTACTTC.